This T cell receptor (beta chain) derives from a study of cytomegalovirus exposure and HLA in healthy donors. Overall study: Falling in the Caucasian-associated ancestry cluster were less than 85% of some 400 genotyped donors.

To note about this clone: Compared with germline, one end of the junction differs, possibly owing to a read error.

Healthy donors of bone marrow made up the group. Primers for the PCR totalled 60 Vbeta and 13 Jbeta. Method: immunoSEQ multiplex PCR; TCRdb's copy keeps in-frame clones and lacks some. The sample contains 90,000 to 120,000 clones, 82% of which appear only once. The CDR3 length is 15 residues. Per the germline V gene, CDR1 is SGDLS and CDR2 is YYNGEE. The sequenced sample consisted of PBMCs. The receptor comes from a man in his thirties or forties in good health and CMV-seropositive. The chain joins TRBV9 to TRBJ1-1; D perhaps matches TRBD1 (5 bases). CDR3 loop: CASSVADTLNIEAFF. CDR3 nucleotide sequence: TGTGCCAGCAGCGTAGCGGACACCTTGAACATTGAAGCTTTCTTT.